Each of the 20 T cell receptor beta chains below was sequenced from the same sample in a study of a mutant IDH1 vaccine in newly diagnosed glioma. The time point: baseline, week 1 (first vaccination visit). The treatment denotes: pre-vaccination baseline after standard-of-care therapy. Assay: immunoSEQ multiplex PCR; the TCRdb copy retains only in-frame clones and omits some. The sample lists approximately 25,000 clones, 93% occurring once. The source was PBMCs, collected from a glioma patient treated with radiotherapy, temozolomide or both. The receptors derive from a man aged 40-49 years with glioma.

CDR3 residues: CASSLALAGGHQETQYF. The CDR3 nucleotides are TGTGCCAGCAGCTTAGCGCTAGCGGGGGGGCACCAAGAGACCCAGTACTTC. The chain combines TRBV7-2 with TRBJ2-5; 12 bases are a match to TRBD2. With 0 bases clipped from V and 0 bases from J, the junction kept 2 bases outside the gene matches. CDR3 length: 17 amino acids. Germline lookup yields CDR1 SGHTA and CDR2 FQGNSA.

CDR3 DNA: TGCGCCAGCAGTGTCTCTAGCTTCAATGAGCAGTTCTTC. It is translated as CASSVSSFNEQFF. V usage is TRBV10-2 and J usage is TRBJ2-1; D is perhaps TRBD2 (5 bases). CDR3 length: 13 amino acids. Looked up from germline, CDR1 is WSHSY and CDR2 is SAAADI. Trimming took off 4 bases at V and 6 bases at J, with 10 bases between the two ends.

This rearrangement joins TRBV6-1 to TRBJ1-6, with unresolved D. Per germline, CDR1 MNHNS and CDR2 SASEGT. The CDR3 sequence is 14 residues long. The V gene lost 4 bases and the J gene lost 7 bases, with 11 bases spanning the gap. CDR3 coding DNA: TGTGCCAGCAGTGTTAGTCCCTCAAATTCACCCCTCCACTTT. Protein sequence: CASSVSPSNSPLHF.

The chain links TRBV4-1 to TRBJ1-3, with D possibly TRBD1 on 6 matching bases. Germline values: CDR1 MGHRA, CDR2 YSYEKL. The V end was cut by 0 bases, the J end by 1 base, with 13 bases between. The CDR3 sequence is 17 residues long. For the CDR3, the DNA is TGCGCCAGCAGCCAAGAAGGGGGGCGGGGGTCTGGAAACACCATATATTTT. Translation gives CASSQEGGRGSGNTIYF.

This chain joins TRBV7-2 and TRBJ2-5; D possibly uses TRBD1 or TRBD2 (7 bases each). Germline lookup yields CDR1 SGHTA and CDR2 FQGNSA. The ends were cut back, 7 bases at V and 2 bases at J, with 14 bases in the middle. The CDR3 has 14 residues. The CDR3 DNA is TGTGCCAGCATCCCAGGGGGGGCGCAAGAGACCCAGTACTTC. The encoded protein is CASIPGGAQETQYF.

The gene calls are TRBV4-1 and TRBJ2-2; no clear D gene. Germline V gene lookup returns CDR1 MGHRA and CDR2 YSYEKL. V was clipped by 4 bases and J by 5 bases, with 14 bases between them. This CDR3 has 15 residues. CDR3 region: CASSPTTVGTGELFF. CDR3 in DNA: TGCGCCAGCAGCCCGACGACGGTCGGGACCGGGGAGCTGTTTTTT.

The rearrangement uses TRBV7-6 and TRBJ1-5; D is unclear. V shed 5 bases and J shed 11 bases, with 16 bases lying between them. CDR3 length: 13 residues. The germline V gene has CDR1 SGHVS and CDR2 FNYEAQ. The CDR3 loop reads CASSHDATGAQHF. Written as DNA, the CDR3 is TGTGCCAGCAGCCACGATGCAACCGGCGCCCAGCATTTT.

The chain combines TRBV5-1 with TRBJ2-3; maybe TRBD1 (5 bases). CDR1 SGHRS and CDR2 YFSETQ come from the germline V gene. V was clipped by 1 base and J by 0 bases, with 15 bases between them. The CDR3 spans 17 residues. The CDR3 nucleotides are TGCGCCAGCAGCTTGTTTTCAGGGTGGGGTAGCACAGATACGCAGTATTTT. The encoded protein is CASSLFSGWGSTDTQYF. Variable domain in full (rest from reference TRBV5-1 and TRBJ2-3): KAGVTQTPRYLIKTRGQQVTLSCSPISGHRSVSWYQQTPGQGLQFLFEYFSETQRNKGNFPGRFSGRQFSNSRSEMNVSTLELGDSALYLCASSLFSGWGSTDTQYFGPGTRLTVL.

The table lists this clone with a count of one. CDR3 DNA sequence: TGTGCCAGCAGCTTAGCAGGGCCCCACGAGCAGTACTTC. Its protein is CASSLAGPHEQYF. V and J are TRBV7-6 and TRBJ2-7; unclear D gene. V was shortened by 0 bases and J by 5 bases, with 8 bases between the two germline ends. Germline-derived CDR1 and CDR2 are SGHVS and FNYEAQ. The CDR3 consists of 13 residues.

CDR3 bases: TGTGCCAGCTCATCCGCGAGGGGGCGGAACGGGGAGCTGTTTTTT. This encodes CASSSARGRNGELFF. J is TRBJ2-2 and V is TRBV18; 7 positions match TRBD1. This CDR3 has 15 residues. V lost 5 bases to trimming and J lost 7 bases; unmatched junction nucleotides: 10. Germline CDR1 KGHSH, CDR2 LQKENI.

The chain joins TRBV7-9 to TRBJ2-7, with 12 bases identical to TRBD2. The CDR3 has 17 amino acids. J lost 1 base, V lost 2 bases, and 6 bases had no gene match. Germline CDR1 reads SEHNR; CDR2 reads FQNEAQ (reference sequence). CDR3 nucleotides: TGTGCCAGCAGCTTATTCGGGACTAGCGGGCAATCCTACGAGCAGTACTTC. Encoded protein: CASSLFGTSGQSYEQYF.

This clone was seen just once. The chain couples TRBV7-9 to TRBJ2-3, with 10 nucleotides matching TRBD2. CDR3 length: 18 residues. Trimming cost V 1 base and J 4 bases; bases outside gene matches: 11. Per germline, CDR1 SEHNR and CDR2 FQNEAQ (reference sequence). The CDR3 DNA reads TGTGCCAGCAGCTTAGAGATACTAGCGGGGTGGTACGCAGATACGCAGTATTTT. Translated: CASSLEILAGWYADTQYF.

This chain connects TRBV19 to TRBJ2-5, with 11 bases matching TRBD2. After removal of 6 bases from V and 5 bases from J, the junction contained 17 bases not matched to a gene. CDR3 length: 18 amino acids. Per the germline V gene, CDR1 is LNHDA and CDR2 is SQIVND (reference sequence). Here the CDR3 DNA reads TGTGCCAGTAGACCGACTAGCGGGACAAAAAGGGAAAGGGAGACCCAGTACTTC. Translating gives CASRPTSGTKRERETQYF.

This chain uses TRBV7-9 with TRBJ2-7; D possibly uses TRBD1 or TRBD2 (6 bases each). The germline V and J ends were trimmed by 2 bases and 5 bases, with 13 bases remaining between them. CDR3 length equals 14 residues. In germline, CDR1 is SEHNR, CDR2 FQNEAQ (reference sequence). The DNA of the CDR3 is TGTGCCAGCAGCTTATTCGGGGGCGCGGACGAGCAGTACTTC. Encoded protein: CASSLFGGADEQYF.

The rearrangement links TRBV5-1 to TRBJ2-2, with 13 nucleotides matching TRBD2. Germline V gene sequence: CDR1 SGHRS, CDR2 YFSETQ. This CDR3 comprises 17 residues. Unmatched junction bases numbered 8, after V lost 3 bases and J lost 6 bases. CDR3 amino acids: CASSSGLAGVKPGELFF. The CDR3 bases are TGCGCCAGCAGCTCCGGACTAGCGGGAGTTAAGCCCGGGGAGCTGTTTTTT.

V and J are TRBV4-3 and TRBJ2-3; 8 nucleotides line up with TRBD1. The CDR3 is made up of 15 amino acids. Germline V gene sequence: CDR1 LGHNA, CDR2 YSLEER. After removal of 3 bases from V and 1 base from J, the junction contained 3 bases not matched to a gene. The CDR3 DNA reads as TGCGCCAGCAGCCATGGGGGACAGGGCACAGATACGCAGTATTTT. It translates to CASSHGGQGTDTQYF.

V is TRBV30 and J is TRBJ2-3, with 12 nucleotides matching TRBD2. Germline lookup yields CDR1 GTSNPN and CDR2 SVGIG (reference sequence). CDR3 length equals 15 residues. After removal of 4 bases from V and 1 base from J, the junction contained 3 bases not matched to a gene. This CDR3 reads CAWNGLAGRTDTQYF. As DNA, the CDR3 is TGTGCCTGGAACGGACTAGCGGGGCGCACAGATACGCAGTATTTT.

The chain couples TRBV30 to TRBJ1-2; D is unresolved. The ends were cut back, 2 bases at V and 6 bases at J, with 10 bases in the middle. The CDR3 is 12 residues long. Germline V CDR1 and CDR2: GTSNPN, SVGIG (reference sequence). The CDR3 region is CAWSSQRDGYTF. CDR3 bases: TGTGCCTGGAGTTCTCAGAGGGATGGCTACACCTTC.

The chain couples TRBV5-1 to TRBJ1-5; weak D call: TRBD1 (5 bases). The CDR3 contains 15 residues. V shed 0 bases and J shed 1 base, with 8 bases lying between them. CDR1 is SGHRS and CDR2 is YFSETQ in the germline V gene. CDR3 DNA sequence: TGCGCCAGCAGCTTGGGGGGCGGGAGCAATCAGCCCCAGCATTTT. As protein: CASSLGGGSNQPQHF.

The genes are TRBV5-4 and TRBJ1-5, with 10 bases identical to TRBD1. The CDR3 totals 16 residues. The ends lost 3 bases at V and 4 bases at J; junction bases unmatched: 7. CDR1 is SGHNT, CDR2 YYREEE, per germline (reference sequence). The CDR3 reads CASSSGGGQGNQPQHF. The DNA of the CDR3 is TGTGCCAGCAGCTCAGGGGGGGGACAGGGGAATCAGCCCCAGCATTTT.